The present T cell receptor (beta chain) was sequenced within a study of blood T cell repertoires in COVID-19. In the study overall: The samples span acute and convalescent COVID-19 from the United States, Italy and Spain. Nucleic acid was either cDNA or gDNA, and it came from T cells, B-cell-depleted T cells, or PBMCs.

Generated by immunoSEQ multiplex PCR, the TCRdb table keeps only in-frame clones and is missing some. This sample has 210,000 or so clones, with around four fifths found just once. V lost 5 bases and J lost 7; bases outside the gene matches: 8. The CDR3 extends over 16 amino acids. Germline CDR1 MGHRA, CDR2 YSYEKL. This receptor was taken from an elderly woman with active or convalescent COVID-19. The sample comprised peripheral blood. The V and J genes are TRBV4-1 and TRBJ1-4; TRBD1 matches at 12 bases. CDR3 bases: TGCGCCAGCAGCTCCGGGACAGGGGGCTTCGCTGAAAAACTGTTTTTT. It specifies CASSSGTGGFAEKLFF.